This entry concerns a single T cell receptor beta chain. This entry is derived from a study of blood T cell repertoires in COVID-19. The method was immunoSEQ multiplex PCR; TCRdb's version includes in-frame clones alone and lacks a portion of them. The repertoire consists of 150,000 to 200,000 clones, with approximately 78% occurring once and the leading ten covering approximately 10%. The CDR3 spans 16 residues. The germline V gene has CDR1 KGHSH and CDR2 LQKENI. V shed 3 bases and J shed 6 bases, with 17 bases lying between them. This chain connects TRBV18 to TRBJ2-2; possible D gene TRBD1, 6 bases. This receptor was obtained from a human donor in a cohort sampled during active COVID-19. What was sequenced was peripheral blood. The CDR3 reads CASSPGTRGSAGELFF. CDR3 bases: TGTGCCAGCTCACCTGGGACCAGGGGATCGGCCGGGGAGCTGTTTTTT.